A selection of T cell receptor beta chains follows, all from one sample in a study of blood T cell repertoires in COVID-19. Repertoires were generated with immunoSEQ multiplex PCR, while TCRdb's copy carries only in-frame clones and drops some. The sample consists of about 190,000 clones, about 81% of them appearing once. Material for sequencing was PBMCs or T cells enriched from blood (not recorded which). The receptors come from a woman aged 30 to 39 who had recovered from COVID-19. Each CDR3 is given with its conserved first and last residue. A D gene is named only where the DNA matches it firmly. The size field is filled for only some rows; it gives once, few, many or a size class.

j_call: TRBJ1-1
v_call: TRBV28
d_call: .
clone_size: .
cdr3_nt: TGTGCCAGCAGCCTCGACACCCTAGGGGACACTGAAGCTTTCTTT
cdr3_aa: CASSLDTLGDTEAFF

j_call: TRBJ1-5
v_call: TRBV19
d_call: .
clone_size: .
cdr3_nt: TGTGCCAGTAATTCAGGGGCTAGCAATCAGCCCCAGCATTTT
cdr3_aa: CASNSGASNQPQHF

j_call: TRBJ2-5
v_call: TRBV27
d_call: TRBD2
clone_size: .
cdr3_nt: TGTGCCAGCAGTTTAGGTCGACTAGCGGGGGAAGAGACCCAGTACTTC
cdr3_aa: CASSLGRLAGEETQYF

j_call: TRBJ1-2
v_call: TRBV5-1
d_call: TRBD1
clone_size: .
cdr3_nt: TGCGCCAGCAGCTTTACAGGGGATGGCTACACCTTC
cdr3_aa: CASSFTGDGYTF

j_call: TRBJ1-1
v_call: TRBV5-6
d_call: TRBD1
clone_size: .
cdr3_nt: TGTGCCAGCAGCTTACAGGGGGGAAGAACTGAAGCTTTCTTT
cdr3_aa: CASSLQGGRTEAFF

j_call: TRBJ2-2
v_call: TRBV12-3/TRBV12-4
d_call: .
clone_size: .
cdr3_nt: TGTGCCAGCAGACCTGAGGCCGGGGAGCTGTTTTTT
cdr3_aa: CASRPEAGELFF

j_call: TRBJ2-1
v_call: TRBV19
d_call: .
clone_size: .
cdr3_nt: TGTGCCAGTAGTTCCCCCCTCTTCTCGAGGTACAATGAGCAGTTCTTC
cdr3_aa: CASSSPLFSRYNEQFF

j_call: TRBJ1-1
v_call: TRBV29-1
d_call: TRBD1
clone_size: .
cdr3_nt: TGCAGCGTCCGGATACAGGGGGCCACTGAAGCTTTCTTT
cdr3_aa: CSVRIQGATEAFF

j_call: TRBJ2-5
v_call: TRBV9
d_call: .
clone_size: .
cdr3_nt: TGTGCCAGCAGCGTAGCATCCGGGGAAGAGACCCAGTACTTC
cdr3_aa: CASSVASGEETQYF

j_call: TRBJ2-7
v_call: TRBV2
d_call: TRBD2
clone_size: once
cdr3_nt: TGTGCCAGCAAACGACTAGCGGGGGCCTACGAGCAGTACTTC
cdr3_aa: CASKRLAGAYEQYF

j_call: TRBJ2-3
v_call: TRBV28
d_call: .
clone_size: .
cdr3_nt: TGTGCCAGCAGCGACTCAGGCACAGATACGCAGTATTTT
cdr3_aa: CASSDSGTDTQYF

j_call: TRBJ1-2
v_call: TRBV5-1
d_call: TRBD1
clone_size: few
cdr3_nt: TGCGCCAGCAGTTTATCCGGGACAGGGTCCGGCTACACCTTC
cdr3_aa: CASSLSGTGSGYTF

j_call: TRBJ1-6
v_call: TRBV5-4
d_call: TRBD1
clone_size: .
cdr3_nt: TGTGCCAGCAGCTTCTTGACAGGGTTGGGATCACCCCTCCACTTT
cdr3_aa: CASSFLTGLGSPLHF

j_call: TRBJ2-1
v_call: TRBV28
d_call: .
clone_size: .
cdr3_nt: TGTGCCAGCAGGTCAGGGGCCTCGCGTTCCTACAATGAGCAGTTCTTC
cdr3_aa: CASRSGASRSYNEQFF

j_call: TRBJ1-2
v_call: TRBV15
d_call: TRBD1
clone_size: .
cdr3_nt: TGTGCCACCAGCAGAGACTTGACAGGGAACTATGGCTACACCTTC
cdr3_aa: CATSRDLTGNYGYTF

j_call: TRBJ1-6
v_call: TRBV28
d_call: .
clone_size: few
cdr3_nt: TGTGCCAGCATTTACAGTTCGAGCTCCTATAATTCACCCCTCCACTTT
cdr3_aa: CASIYSSSSYNSPLHF

j_call: TRBJ2-2
v_call: TRBV18
d_call: .
clone_size: medium-sized
cdr3_nt: TGTGCCAGCTCACCGGGACAGAACACCGGGGAGCTGTTTTTT
cdr3_aa: CASSPGQNTGELFF

j_call: TRBJ1-1
v_call: TRBV10-3
d_call: TRBD1
clone_size: few
cdr3_nt: TGTGCCATACGACAGGGTCGGACTGAAGCTTTCTTT
cdr3_aa: CAIRQGRTEAFF

j_call: TRBJ1-4
v_call: TRBV2
d_call: TRBD1
clone_size: .
cdr3_nt: TGTGCCAGCACCACCAAAGGACAGGGTAGGGAAAAACTGTTTTTT
cdr3_aa: CASTTKGQGREKLFF

j_call: TRBJ2-1
v_call: TRBV2
d_call: .
clone_size: .
cdr3_nt: TGTGCCAGCAGTGAACGGGCCACAGGCTACTACAATGAGCAGTTCTTC
cdr3_aa: CASSERATGYYNEQFF

j_call: TRBJ1-2
v_call: TRBV14
d_call: .
clone_size: .
cdr3_nt: TGTGCCAGCAGCCTACAGGCTAAAAACTATGGCTACACCTTC
cdr3_aa: CASSLQAKNYGYTF

j_call: TRBJ1-2
v_call: TRBV2
d_call: .
clone_size: .
cdr3_nt: TGTGCCAGCAGAGAAGTGGGGCGCTACACCTTC
cdr3_aa: CASREVGRYTF

j_call: TRBJ1-4
v_call: TRBV7-2
d_call: .
clone_size: .
cdr3_nt: TGTGCCAGCAGCTTTGGTCGAGGAGGTAATGAAAAACTGTTTTTT
cdr3_aa: CASSFGRGGNEKLFF

j_call: TRBJ2-6
v_call: TRBV18
d_call: TRBD1
clone_size: .
cdr3_nt: TGTGCCAGCTCACCCCCTCTGGGACAGACATCGACCTCTGGGGCCAACGTCCTGACTTTC
cdr3_aa: CASSPPLGQTSTSGANVLTF

j_call: TRBJ1-1
v_call: TRBV28
d_call: TRBD1
clone_size: .
cdr3_nt: TGTGCCAGCAGTGCCGGGACCGGACAGGTGGGACGTATGAACACTGAAGCTTTCTTT
cdr3_aa: CASSAGTGQVGRMNTEAFF